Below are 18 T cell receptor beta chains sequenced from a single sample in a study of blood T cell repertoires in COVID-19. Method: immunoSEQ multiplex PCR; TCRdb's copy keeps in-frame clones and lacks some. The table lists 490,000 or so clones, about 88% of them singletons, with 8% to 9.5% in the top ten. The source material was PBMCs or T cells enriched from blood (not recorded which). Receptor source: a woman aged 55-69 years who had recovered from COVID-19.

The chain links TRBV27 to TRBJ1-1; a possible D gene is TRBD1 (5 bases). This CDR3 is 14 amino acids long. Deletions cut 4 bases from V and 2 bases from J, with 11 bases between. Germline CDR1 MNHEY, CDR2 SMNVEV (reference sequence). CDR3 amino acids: CASSSRQSNTEAFF. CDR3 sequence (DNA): TGTGCCAGCAGTTCCCGACAGAGCAACACTGAAGCTTTCTTT.

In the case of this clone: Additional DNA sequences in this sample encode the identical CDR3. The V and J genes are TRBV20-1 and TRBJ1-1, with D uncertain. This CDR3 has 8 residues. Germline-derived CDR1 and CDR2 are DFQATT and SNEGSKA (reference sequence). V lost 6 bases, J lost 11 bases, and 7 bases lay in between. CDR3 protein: CSAGGAFF. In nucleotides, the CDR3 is TGCAGTGCCGGCGGGGCTTTCTTT.

The CDR3 here is CASSLARKEDEQFF. In DNA, the CDR3 is TGTGCCAGCAGCTTAGCGAGGAAGGAAGATGAGCAGTTCTTC. The chain uses TRBV7-9 and TRBJ2-1; D is undetermined. Germline V gene lookup returns CDR1 SEHNR and CDR2 FQNEAQ (reference sequence). The CDR3 length is 14 residues. Trimming shortened V by 0 bases and J by 8 bases, and 11 bases separated the two germline ends. Supplemented by reference TRBV7-9 and TRBJ2-1, the full variable domain reads DTGVSQNPRHKITKRGQNVTFRCDPISEHNRLYWYRQTLGQGPEFLTYFQNEAQLEKSRLLSDRFSAERPKGSFSTLEIQRTEQGDSAMYLCASSLARKEDEQFFGPGTRLTVL.

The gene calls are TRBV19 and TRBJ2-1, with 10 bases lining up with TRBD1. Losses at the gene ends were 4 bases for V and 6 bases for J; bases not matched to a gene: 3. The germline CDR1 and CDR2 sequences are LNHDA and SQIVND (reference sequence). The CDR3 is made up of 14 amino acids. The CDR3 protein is CASSTRTGGNEQFF. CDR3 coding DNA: TGTGCCAGTAGTACCCGGACAGGGGGCAATGAGCAGTTCTTC.

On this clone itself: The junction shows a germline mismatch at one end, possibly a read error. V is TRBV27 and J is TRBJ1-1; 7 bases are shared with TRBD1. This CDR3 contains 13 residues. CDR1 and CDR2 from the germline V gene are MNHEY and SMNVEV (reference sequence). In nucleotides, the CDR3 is TGTGCCAGCAGTGGGACAGTGAAAACTGAAGCTTTCTTT. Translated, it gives CASSGTVKTEAFF.

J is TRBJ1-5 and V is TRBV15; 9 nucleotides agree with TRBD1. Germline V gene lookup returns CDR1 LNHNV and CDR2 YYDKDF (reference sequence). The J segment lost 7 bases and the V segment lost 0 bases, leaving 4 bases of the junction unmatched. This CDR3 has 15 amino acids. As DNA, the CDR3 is TGTGCCACCAGCAGAGAACAGGGGGCTTACCAGCCCCAGCATTTT. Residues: CATSREQGAYQPQHF. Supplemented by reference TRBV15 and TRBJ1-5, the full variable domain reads DAMVIQNPRYQVTQFGKPVTLSCSQTLNHNVMYWYQQKSSQAPKLLFHYYDKDFNNEADTPDNFQSRRPNTSFCFLDIRSPGLGDTAMYLCATSREQGAYQPQHFGDGTRLSIL.

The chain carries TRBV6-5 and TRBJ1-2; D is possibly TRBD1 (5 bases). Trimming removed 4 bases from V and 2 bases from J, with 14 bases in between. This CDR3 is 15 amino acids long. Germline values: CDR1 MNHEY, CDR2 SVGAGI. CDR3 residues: CASSWGGRGNYGYTF. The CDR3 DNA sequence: TGTGCCAGCAGTTGGGGCGGACGGGGGAACTATGGCTACACCTTC.

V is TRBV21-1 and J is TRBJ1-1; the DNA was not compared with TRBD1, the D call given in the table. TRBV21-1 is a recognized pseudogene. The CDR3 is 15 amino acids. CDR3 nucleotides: TGTGCCAGCAGCAAAGCTTCAGGGCCCAACACTGAAGCTTTCTTT. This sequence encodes CASSKASGPNTEAFF.

CDR3 sequence reads: CASSSGTGYFYGYTF. The CDR3 nucleotides read TGCGCCAGCAGCTCAGGGACAGGGTATTTCTATGGCTACACCTTC. The chain recombines TRBV5-1 with TRBJ1-2, with TRBD1 matching over 9 bases. The CDR3 has 15 residues. Unmatched junction bases numbered 7, after V lost 3 bases and J lost 4 bases. Germline lookup yields CDR1 SGHRS and CDR2 YFSETQ.

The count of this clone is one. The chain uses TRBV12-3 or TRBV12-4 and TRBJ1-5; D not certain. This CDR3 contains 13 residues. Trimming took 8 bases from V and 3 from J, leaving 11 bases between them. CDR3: CASVQTLNQPQHF. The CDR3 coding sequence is TGTGCCAGCGTGCAGACTCTCAATCAGCCCCAGCATTTT.

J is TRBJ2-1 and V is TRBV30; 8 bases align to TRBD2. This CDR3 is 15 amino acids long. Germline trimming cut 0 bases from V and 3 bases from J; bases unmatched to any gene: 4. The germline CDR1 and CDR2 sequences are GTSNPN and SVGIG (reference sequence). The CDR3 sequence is CAWSVYGGGYNEQFF. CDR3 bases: TGTGCCTGGAGTGTATACGGGGGGGGCTACAATGAGCAGTTCTTC.

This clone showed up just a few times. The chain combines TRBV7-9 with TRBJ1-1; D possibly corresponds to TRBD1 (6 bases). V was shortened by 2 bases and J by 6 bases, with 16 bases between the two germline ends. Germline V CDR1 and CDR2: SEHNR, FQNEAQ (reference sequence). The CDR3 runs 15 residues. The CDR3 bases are TGTGCCAGCAGCTTATTGGGGTACAGGGACCCTGAAGCTTTCTTT. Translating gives CASSLLGYRDPEAFF.

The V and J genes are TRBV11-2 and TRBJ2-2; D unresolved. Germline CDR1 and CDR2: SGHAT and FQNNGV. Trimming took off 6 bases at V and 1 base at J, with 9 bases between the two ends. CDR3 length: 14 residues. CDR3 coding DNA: TGTGCCAGCAGACCCAACTGGAACACCGGGGAGCTGTTTTTT. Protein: CASRPNWNTGELFF.

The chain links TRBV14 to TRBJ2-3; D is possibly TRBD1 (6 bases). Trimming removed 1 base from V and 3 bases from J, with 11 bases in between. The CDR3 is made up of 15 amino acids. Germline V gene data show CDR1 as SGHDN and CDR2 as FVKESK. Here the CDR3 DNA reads TGTGCCAGCAGCCAAGGGCAGGGGTGGACAGATACGCAGTATTTT. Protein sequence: CASSQGQGWTDTQYF.

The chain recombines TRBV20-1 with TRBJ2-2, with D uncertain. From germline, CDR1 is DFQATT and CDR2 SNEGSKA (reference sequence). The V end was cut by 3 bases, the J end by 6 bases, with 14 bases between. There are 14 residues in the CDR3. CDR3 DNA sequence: TGCAGTGCTAGTCCCGGGTATCCGGCCGGGGAGCTGTTTTTT. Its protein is CSASPGYPAGELFF.

The CDR3 sequence is CAWSDAGADNSPLHF. In nucleotides, the CDR3 is TGTGCCTGGAGCGACGCAGGGGCGGATAATTCACCCCTCCACTTT. The rearrangement uses TRBV30 and TRBJ1-6; perhaps TRBD1 as D (6 bases). The CDR3 spans 15 residues. Germline V gene sequence: CDR1 GTSNPN, CDR2 SVGIG (reference sequence). V lost 3 bases to trimming and J lost 5 bases, with 14 bases between them.

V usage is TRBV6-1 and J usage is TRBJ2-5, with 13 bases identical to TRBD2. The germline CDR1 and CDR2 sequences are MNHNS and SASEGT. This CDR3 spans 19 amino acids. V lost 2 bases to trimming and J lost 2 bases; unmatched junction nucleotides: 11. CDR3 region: CASSEFERTSGGLQETQYF. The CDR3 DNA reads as TGTGCCAGCAGTGAATTCGAAAGGACTAGCGGGGGCTTACAAGAGACCCAGTACTTC.

CDR3 sequence (DNA): TGTGCCAGTAGTATGGATCAGGGGAGGGGCCCCTATGGCTACACCTTC. Translated: CASSMDQGRGPYGYTF. The rearrangement links TRBV19 to TRBJ1-2; maybe TRBD1 (6 bases). The CDR3 contains 16 residues. The germline V gene encodes CDR1 LNHDA and CDR2 SQIVND (reference sequence). The germline V and J ends were trimmed by 3 bases and 4 bases, with 18 bases remaining between them.